The 26 T cell receptor beta chains reported below all come from one sample, sequenced in a study of CDR3 diversity in severe acne. TCRdb recomputed calls from the PCR reads with MiXCR, one row per CDR3 protein. The sample has around 91,000 distinct CDR3 sequences; under 65% are singletons. Sequenced sample: blood. Receptors originate from a male donor in good health, without acne.

There are a few counts of this clonotype. The CDR3 DNA is TGTGCCAGCAGTCAAACCATTATCCTCGCGGAGCAGTACTTC. This translates into CASSQTIILAEQYF. The V and J genes are TRBV28 and TRBJ2-7; unclear D gene. With 5 bases removed from V and 7 bases from J, the gap between germline ends came to 18 bases. The CDR3 runs to 14 residues. CDR1 and CDR2 (germline): MDHEN, SYDVKM.

In its sample, this clonotype was seen many times. The genes are TRBV18 and TRBJ1-1; no reliable D call. In germline, CDR1 is KGHSH, CDR2 LQKENI. The V and J ends lost 3 bases and 3 bases respectively, with 11 bases between them. The CDR3 totals 14 residues. In DNA form, the CDR3 reads TGTGCCAGCTCACCCCTACGGATGGACACTGAAGCTTTCTTT. It yields the protein CASSPLRMDTEAFF. Complete variable domain (other parts from reference TRBV18 and TRBJ1-1): NAGVMQNPRHLVRRRGQEARLRCSPMKGHSHVYWYRQLPEEGLKFMVYLQKENIIDESGMPKERFSAEFPKEGPSILRIQQVVRGDSAAYFCASSPLRMDTEAFFGQGTRLTVV.

The chain couples TRBV7-2 to TRBJ2-1, with no clear D. The CDR3 has 15 residues. V gave up 1 base and J gave up 0 bases, with 7 bases separating them. CDR1 is SGHTA, CDR2 FQGNSA, per germline. DNA for the CDR3: TGTGCCAGCAGCTTAGAGGTATACTCCTACAATGAGCAGTTCTTC. It translates to CASSLEVYSYNEQFF.

The gene calls are TRBV25-1 and TRBJ2-7, with D perhaps TRBD1 (6 bases). With 2 bases removed from V and 0 bases from J, the gap between germline ends came to 11 bases. This CDR3 region has 15 residues. The germline gives CDR1 MGHDK, CDR2 SYGVNS. Here the CDR3 DNA reads TGTGCCAGCAGTGAAGGTCGGGACAACTCCTACGAGCAGTACTTC. Translating it yields CASSEGRDNSYEQYF.

In this sample, this clonotype turned up many times. The CDR3 spells CASINDGDYNSPLHF. The CDR3 DNA follows: TGTGCCAGCATAAACGATGGGGACTATAATTCACCCCTCCACTTT. The V gene is TRBV6-2 or TRBV6-3, the J gene TRBJ1-6; D remains unclear. Trimming took off 7 bases at V and 3 bases at J, with 13 bases between the two ends. Germline V gene sequence: CDR1 MNHEY, CDR2 SVGEGT. The CDR3 loop spans 15 amino acids.

With regard to this clonotype: Compared with germline, one end of the junction differs, possibly owing to a read error. This chain connects TRBV20-1 to TRBJ2-7; 9 bases map to TRBD1. Germline values: CDR1 DFQATT, CDR2 SNEGSKA (reference sequence). CDR3 length: 14 amino acids. The CDR3 DNA sequence: TGCAGTGCCGAGGGGGGACAGGGCCCCTACGGGCAGTACTTC. The encoded protein is CSAEGGQGPYGQYF.

This clonotype has ten or more counts. V usage is TRBV24-1 and J usage is TRBJ1-2; D is unresolved. V lost 4 bases and J lost 4, with 9 bases in between. The CDR3 sequence is 13 residues long. The germline CDR1 and CDR2 sequences are KGHDR and SFDVKD. Written as DNA, the CDR3 is TGTGCCACCAGTGACCCGCCGGTCTATGGCTACACCTTC. Amino acid sequence: CATSDPPVYGYTF.

The chain uses TRBV20-1 and TRBJ2-7; TRBD2 agrees at 9 bases. In germline, CDR1 is DFQATT, CDR2 SNEGSKA (reference sequence). V shed 3 bases, J shed 4 bases, and the junction held 7 bases outside the gene matches. This CDR3 is 14 amino acids long. The CDR3 sequence: CSASTGTSTYEQYF. CDR3 nucleotides: TGCAGTGCTAGCACCGGGACTAGCACATACGAGCAGTACTTC.

The sample holds many counts of this clonotype. This chain uses TRBV24-1 with TRBJ2-3, with TRBD2 matching 8 bases. Germline V lookup: CDR1 KGHDR, CDR2 SFDVKD. This CDR3 comprises 16 residues. V dropped 8 bases and J dropped 1; count of bases not matched to a gene: 10. CDR3 bases: TGTGCCACCAATTCCGGCCGGGAGGGGGGCACAGATACGCAGTATTTT. As protein: CATNSGREGGTDTQYF.

This clonotype was seen at least ten times. V usage is TRBV10-1 and J usage is TRBJ1-1; D is undetermined. The CDR3 covers 12 residues. V was trimmed by 3 bases and J by 1 base, leaving 3 bases between them. Germline CDR1 reads WNHNN; CDR2 reads SYGVQD (reference sequence). CDR3 nucleotide sequence: TGCGCCAGCAGTGACAGGAACACTGAAGCTTTCTTT. Protein: CASSDRNTEAFF.

In its sample, this clonotype was seen many times. The chain is built from TRBV14 and TRBJ1-3; D is undetermined. Germline lookup yields CDR1 SGHDN and CDR2 FVKESK. V was shortened by 7 bases and J by 0 bases, with 16 bases between the two germline ends. CDR3 length equals 16 residues. The CDR3 here is CASTRWLESSGNTIYF. The CDR3 nucleotides read TGTGCCAGCACCCGATGGCTCGAAAGCTCTGGAAACACCATATATTTT.

This clonotype was picked up many times. The genes are TRBV29-1 and TRBJ1-4, with D hard to call. The V and J ends lost 7 bases and 8 bases respectively, with 14 bases between them. CDR3 size: 12 residues. Per germline, CDR1 SQVTM and CDR2 ANQGSEA. The CDR3 loop reads CSAHFAEEKLFF. DNA of the CDR3: TGCAGCGCTCACTTTGCCGAAGAAAAACTGTTTTTT.

This clonotype showed up just a few times. The V call is TRBV7-6, the J call TRBJ2-7; D not certain. Germline V CDR1 and CDR2: SGHVS, FNYEAQ. The CDR3 has 11 residues. With 8 bases removed from V and 6 bases from J, the gap between germline ends came to 11 bases. CDR3 sequence reads: CASGDGPEQYF. CDR3 in DNA: TGTGCCAGCGGGGATGGTCCCGAGCAGTACTTC.

The chain employs TRBV19 and TRBJ2-2; 9 bases agree with TRBD1. Germline V CDR1 and CDR2: LNHDA, SQIVND (reference sequence). After removal of 3 bases from V and 3 bases from J, the junction contained 5 bases not matched to a gene. This CDR3 has 16 residues. Here the CDR3 reads CASSMGTGLDTGELFF. DNA for the CDR3: TGTGCCAGTAGTATGGGGACAGGGCTGGACACCGGGGAGCTGTTTTTT.

V gene TRBV10-1 combines with J gene TRBJ1-5, with D maybe TRBD1 (6 bases). V shed 0 bases and J shed 3 bases, with 18 bases lying between them. CDR3 length: 18 amino acids. CDR1 is WNHNN, CDR2 SYGVQD, per germline (reference sequence). The CDR3 loop reads CASSESRTERVTNQPQHF. In DNA form, the CDR3 reads TGCGCCAGCAGTGAGTCGAGGACAGAGAGGGTGACCAATCAGCCCCAGCATTTT.

The rearrangement links TRBV25-1 to TRBJ1-5; D gene ambiguous. V lost 7 bases to trimming and J lost 0 bases, with 7 bases between them. CDR1 MGHDK and CDR2 SYGVNS come from the germline V gene. This CDR3 region has 13 residues. CDR3 sequence (DNA): TGTGCCAGCACCGGACTTAGCAATCAGCCCCAGCATTTT. As protein: CASTGLSNQPQHF.

With regard to this clonotype: Germline is not matched at one junction end, which may reflect a read error. CDR3 nucleotide sequence: TGTGCCAGCAGTGACTCGGGGGACTACGGGCAGTACTTC. Translating gives CASSDSGDYGQYF. The chain is built from TRBV6-4 and TRBJ2-7; 7 positions match TRBD2. Per germline, CDR1 MRHNA and CDR2 SNTAGT. The length of the CDR3 is 13 residues.

This clonotype has more than one count but fewer than ten. Here the CDR3 omits its conserved ending phenylalanine or tryptophan, so a read error is the likely source. The DNA is omitted, as the CDR3 cannot be located on it reliably, and the CDR3 follows TCRdb's listing. This sequence joins TRBV24-1 and TRBJ2-1. 12 amino acids form the CDR3, both terminal residues included. The germline V gene encodes CDR1 KGHDR and CDR2 SFDVKD. The CDR3 loop reads CATSDFRNTGSS.

The rearrangement joins TRBV5-6 to TRBJ1-1; 9 bases are shared with TRBD1. Unmatched junction bases numbered 13, after V lost 4 bases and J lost 3 bases. CDR3 length: 17 amino acids. Per the germline V gene, CDR1 is SGHDT and CDR2 is YYEEEE. CDR3 sequence reads: CASSPGPGTGTDTEAFF. CDR3 nucleotides: TGTGCCAGCAGCCCTGGTCCCGGGACAGGGACCGACACTGAAGCTTTCTTT.

This chain joins TRBV24-1 and TRBJ2-5, with D perhaps TRBD1 (5 bases). Looked up from germline, CDR1 is KGHDR and CDR2 is SFDVKD. Trimming left V 5 bases short and J 1 base short, with 7 bases between. CDR3 size: 13 residues. CDR3: CATSGGPQETQYF. The CDR3 DNA is TGTGCCACCAGTGGGGGCCCCCAAGAGACCCAGTACTTC.

This clonotype was picked up a small number of times. The rearrangement links TRBV7-3 to TRBJ1-6; weak D call: TRBD1 (5 bases). V gave up 1 base and J gave up 6 bases, with 19 bases separating them. This CDR3 is 18 amino acids long. The germline V gene encodes CDR1 SGHTA and CDR2 FQGTGA. This CDR3 is CASSLRGTGGSVNSPLHF. The CDR3 DNA follows: TGTGCCAGCAGCTTAAGAGGGACCGGGGGATCAGTTAATTCACCCCTCCACTTT.

The chain carries TRBV25-1 and TRBJ2-7, with D maybe TRBD2 (5 bases). Germline V lookup: CDR1 MGHDK, CDR2 SYGVNS. Trimming stripped 3 bases from V and 2 bases from J, with 11 bases between. This CDR3 comprises 14 residues. The CDR3 here is CASSEGGYPYEQYF. CDR3 coding DNA: TGTGCCAGCAGTGAGGGCGGGTACCCCTACGAGCAGTACTTC.

The chain is built from TRBV2 and TRBJ2-5, with D possibly being TRBD1 (5 bases). Per germline, CDR1 SNHLY and CDR2 FYNNEI. This CDR3 is 12 amino acids long. Trimming took off 4 bases at V and 7 bases at J, with 10 bases between the two ends. The CDR3 DNA reads as TGTGCCAGCAGTGTAGGGGTCGGGACCCAGTACTTC. Translating it yields CASSVGVGTQYF.

The V call is TRBV7-9, the J call TRBJ2-7; TRBD2 matches at 13 bases. CDR3 length: 17 amino acids. V was pared by 0 bases and J by 7 bases, with 9 bases of the junction left unmatched. Per the germline V gene, CDR1 is SEHNR and CDR2 is FQNEAQ (reference sequence). In nucleotides, the CDR3 is TGTGCCAGCAGCTTAGCTGGACTAGCGGGAGACGGGAGGGAGCAGTACTTC. Encoded protein: CASSLAGLAGDGREQYF.

This clonotype rates as medium-sized. This sequence joins TRBV24-1 and TRBJ2-7, with 9 bases lining up with TRBD1. V lost 4 bases and J lost 6; bases outside the gene matches: 3. From germline, CDR1 is KGHDR and CDR2 SFDVKD. The CDR3 has 13 residues. The CDR3 here is CATSEDRGSEQYF. CDR3 coding DNA: TGTGCCACCAGTGAGGACAGGGGTAGCGAGCAGTACTTC.

J is TRBJ2-7 and V is TRBV11-2, with D uncertain. The CDR3 is made up of 14 amino acids. Germline-derived CDR1 and CDR2 are SGHAT and FQNNGV. V lost 3 bases and J 0 bases, leaving 9 bases between the germline ends. The CDR3 region is CASSFLGRSYEQYF. The DNA for the CDR3 is TGTGCCAGCAGCTTCCTGGGTCGCTCCTACGAGCAGTACTTC.